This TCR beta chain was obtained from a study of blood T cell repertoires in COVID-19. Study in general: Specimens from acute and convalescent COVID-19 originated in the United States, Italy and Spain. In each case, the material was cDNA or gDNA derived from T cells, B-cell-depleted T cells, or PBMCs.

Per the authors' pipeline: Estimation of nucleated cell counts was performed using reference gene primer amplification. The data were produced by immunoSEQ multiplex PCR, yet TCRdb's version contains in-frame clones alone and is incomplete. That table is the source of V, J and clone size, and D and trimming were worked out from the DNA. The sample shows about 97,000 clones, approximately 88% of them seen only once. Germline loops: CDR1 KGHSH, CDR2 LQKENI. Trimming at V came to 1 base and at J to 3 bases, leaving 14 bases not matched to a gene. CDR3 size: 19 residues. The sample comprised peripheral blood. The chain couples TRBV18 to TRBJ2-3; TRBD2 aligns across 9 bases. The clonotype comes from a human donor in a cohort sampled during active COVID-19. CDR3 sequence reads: CASSPLTLRGGLNTDTQYF. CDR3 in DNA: TGTGCCAGCTCACCACTGACCCTGCGGGGGGGGCTAAATACAGATACGCAGTATTTT.